This record looks at one T cell receptor beta chain sequence and its context. Its target is not known. This entry comes from a study of T-cell memory formation after mild COVID-19. Broader study findings: CM and EM subsets held most contracting CD4+ clones; EMRA held CD8+ ones. Detection of some responders pre-infection suggested pre-existing cross-reactive memory T cells participated. Proof of SARS-CoV-2 specificity was absent for the second-wave clones that crested on day 37.

It was 5'RACE with constant-segment primers that produced the TCR alpha and TCR beta cDNA libraries, which carried sample barcodes and UMIs. MiXCR, applied by TCRdb to the 5' RACE reads, yields one record per CDR3 protein. The sample has about 400,000 distinct CDR3 sequences, 23% seen once; the top ten hold over 10%. The CDR3 sequence is 12 residues long. CDR1 and CDR2 from the germline V gene are SGHTA and FQGNSA. Trimming took off 5 bases at V and 2 bases at J, with 7 bases between the two ends. The source of this sequence is an adult woman who had mild COVID-19 (a few samples of this study predate the infection). Cell type and time point are not known. V usage is TRBV7-2 and J usage is TRBJ2-7, with D hard to call. Sample: PBMCs or a T cell subset sorted from them (not recorded which). CDR3 loop: CASSDATYEQYF. Written as DNA, the CDR3 is TGTGCCAGCAGCGATGCAACCTACGAGCAGTACTTC.